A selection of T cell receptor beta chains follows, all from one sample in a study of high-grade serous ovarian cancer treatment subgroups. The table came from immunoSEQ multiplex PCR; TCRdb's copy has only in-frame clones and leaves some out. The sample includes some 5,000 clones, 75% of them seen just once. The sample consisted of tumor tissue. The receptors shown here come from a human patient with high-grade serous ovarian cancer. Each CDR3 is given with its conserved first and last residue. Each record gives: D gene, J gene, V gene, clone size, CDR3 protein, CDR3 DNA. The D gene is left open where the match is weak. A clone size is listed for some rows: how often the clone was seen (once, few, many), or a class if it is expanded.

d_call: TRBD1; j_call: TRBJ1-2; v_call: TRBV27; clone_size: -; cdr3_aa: CASSPRTGALHGYTF; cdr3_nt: TGTGCCAGCAGTCCGAGGACAGGGGCCCTTCATGGCTACACCTTC
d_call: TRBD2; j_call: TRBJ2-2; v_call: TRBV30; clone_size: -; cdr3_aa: CAWSSPLAGGPKAGELFF; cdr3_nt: TGTGCCTGGAGTTCACCACTAGCGGGGGGGCCTAAGGCCGGGGAGCTGTTTTTT
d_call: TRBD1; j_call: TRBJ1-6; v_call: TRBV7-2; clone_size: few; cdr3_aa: CASTGTGYNSPLHF; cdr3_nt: TGTGCCAGCACCGGGACAGGGTATAATTCACCCCTCCACTTT
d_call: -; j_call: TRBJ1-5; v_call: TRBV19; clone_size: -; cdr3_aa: CASSIAYNQPQHF; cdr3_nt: TGTGCCAGTAGTATAGCTTACAATCAGCCCCAGCATTTT
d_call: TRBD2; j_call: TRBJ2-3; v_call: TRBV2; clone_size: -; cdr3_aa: CASEAGGTDTQYF; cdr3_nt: TGTGCCAGCGAGGCGGGGGGCACAGATACGCAGTATTTT
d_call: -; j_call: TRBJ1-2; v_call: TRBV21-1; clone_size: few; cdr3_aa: CASSKVNTGNYGYTF; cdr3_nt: TGTGCCAGCAGCAAAGTCAATACGGGGAACTATGGCTACACCTTC
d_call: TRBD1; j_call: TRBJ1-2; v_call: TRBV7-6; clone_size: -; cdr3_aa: CASSLADWGTGGNYGYTF; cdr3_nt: TGTGCCAGCAGCTTAGCGGATTGGGGGACAGGGGGCAACTATGGCTACACCTTC
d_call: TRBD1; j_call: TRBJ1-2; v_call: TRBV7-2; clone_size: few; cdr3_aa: CASSTLTGTGMNYGYTF; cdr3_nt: TGTGCCAGCAGCACGCTTACCGGGACAGGGATGAACTATGGCTACACCTTC
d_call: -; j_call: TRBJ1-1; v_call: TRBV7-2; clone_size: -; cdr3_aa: CASSFPRALNTEAFF; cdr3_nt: TGTGCCAGCAGCTTCCCCAGGGCTCTGAACACTGAAGCTTTCTTT
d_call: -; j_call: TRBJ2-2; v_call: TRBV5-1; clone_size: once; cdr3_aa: CASSLIPGETGELFF; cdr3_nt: TGCGCCAGCAGCTTGATCCCAGGGGAGACCGGGGAGCTGTTTTTT
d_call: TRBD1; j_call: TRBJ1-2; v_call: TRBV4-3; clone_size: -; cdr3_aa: CASSQARQGDYGYTF; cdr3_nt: TGCGCCAGCAGCCAAGCCAGACAGGGTGACTATGGCTACACCTTC
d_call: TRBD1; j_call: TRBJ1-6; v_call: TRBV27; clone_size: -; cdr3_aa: CASSPGQGTSPLHF; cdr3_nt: TGTGCCAGCAGCCCGGGACAGGGCACTTCACCCCTCCACTTT
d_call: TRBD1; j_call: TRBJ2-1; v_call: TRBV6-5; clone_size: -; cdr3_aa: CASSYSNRGPYNEQFF; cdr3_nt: TGTGCCAGCAGTTACTCGAACAGGGGGCCCTACAATGAGCAGTTCTTC
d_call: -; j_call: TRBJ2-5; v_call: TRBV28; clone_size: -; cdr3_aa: CASSLSPGRRETQYF; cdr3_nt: TGTGCCAGCAGTTTATCCCCAGGGAGGCGAGAGACCCAGTACTTC
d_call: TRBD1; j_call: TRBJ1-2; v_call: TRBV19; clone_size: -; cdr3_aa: CASSIPTGTGAGGYTF; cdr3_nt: TGTGCCAGTAGTATCCCAACCGGGACAGGGGCCGGTGGCTACACCTTC
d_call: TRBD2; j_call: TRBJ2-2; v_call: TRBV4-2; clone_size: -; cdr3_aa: CASSQDHSGGPNTGELFF; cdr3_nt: TGTGCCAGCAGCCAAGATCACAGCGGGGGGCCGAACACCGGGGAGCTGTTTTTT
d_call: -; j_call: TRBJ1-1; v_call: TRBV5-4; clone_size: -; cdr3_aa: CASSLTQTNTEAFF; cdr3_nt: TGTGCCAGCAGCTTGACTCAAACGAACACTGAAGCTTTCTTT
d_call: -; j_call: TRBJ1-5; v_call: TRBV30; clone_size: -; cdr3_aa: CAWSHTGQAINQPQHF; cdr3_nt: TGTGCCTGGAGTCATACGGGCCAGGCCATTAATCAGCCCCAGCATTTT
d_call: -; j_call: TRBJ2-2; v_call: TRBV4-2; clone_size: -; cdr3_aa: CASTPIGQGSTGELFF; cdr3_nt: TGTGCCAGCACCCCGATAGGGCAGGGGAGCACCGGGGAGCTGTTTTTT
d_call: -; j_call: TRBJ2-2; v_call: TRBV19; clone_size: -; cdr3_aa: CASSIDGGRGGELFF; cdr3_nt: TGTGCCAGTAGTATAGACGGGGGCAGGGGCGGGGAGCTGTTTTTT
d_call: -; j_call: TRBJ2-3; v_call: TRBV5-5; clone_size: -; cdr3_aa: CASSLDRVGATDTQYF; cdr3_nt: TGTGCCAGCAGCTTGGACAGAGTGGGGGCCACAGATACGCAGTATTTT
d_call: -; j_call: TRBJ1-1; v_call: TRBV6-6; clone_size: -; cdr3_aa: CASSTNGALAFF; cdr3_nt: TGTGCCAGCAGTACCAACGGGGCTCTGGCTTTCTTT
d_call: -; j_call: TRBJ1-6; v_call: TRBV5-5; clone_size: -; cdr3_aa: CASSLSGTGTPLHF; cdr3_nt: TGTGCCAGCAGCTTGTCGGGGACGGGGACACCCCTCCACTTT
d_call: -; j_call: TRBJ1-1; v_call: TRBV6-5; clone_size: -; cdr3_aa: CASSYGGPPMNTEAFF; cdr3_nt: TGTGCCAGCAGTTACGGGGGGCCCCCTATGAACACTGAAGCTTTCTTT
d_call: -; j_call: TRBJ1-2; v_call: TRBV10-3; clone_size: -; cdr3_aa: CAISPGVSNGYTF; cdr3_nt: TGTGCCATCAGCCCCGGGGTTTCGAATGGCTACACCTTC
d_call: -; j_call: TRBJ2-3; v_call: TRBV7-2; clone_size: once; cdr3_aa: CASSLGTDTQYF; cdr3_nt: TGTGCCAGCAGCTTAGGCACAGATACGCAGTATTTT
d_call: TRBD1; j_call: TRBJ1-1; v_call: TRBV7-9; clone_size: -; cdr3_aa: CASSNRGPEAFF; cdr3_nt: TGTGCCAGCAGCAACAGGGGTCCTGAAGCTTTCTTT
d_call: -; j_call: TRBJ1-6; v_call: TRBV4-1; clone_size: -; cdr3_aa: CASSGTPGYSPLHF; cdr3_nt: TGCGCCAGCAGCGGAACGCCAGGGTATTCACCCCTCCACTTT
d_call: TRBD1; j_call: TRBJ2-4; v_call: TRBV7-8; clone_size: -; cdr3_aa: CASSKQGAAKNIQYF; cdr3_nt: TGTGCCAGCAGCAAACAGGGGGCGGCCAAAAACATTCAGTACTTC
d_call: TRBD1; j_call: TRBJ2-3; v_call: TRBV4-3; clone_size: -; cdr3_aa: CASSQGTGGADTQYF; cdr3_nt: TGCGCCAGCAGCCAGGGGACAGGGGGCGCAGATACGCAGTATTTT
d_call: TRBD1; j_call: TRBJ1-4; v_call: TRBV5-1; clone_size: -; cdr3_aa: CASSFSGPGGEKLFF; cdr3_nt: TGCGCCAGCAGCTTCTCTGGCCCAGGGGGCGAAAAACTGTTTTTT
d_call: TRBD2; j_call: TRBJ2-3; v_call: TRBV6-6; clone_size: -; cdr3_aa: CASRLAGGTDTQYF; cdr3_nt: TGTGCCAGCAGACTAGCGGGGGGTACAGATACGCAGTATTTT
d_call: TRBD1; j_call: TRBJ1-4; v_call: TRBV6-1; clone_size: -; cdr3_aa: CASSDMDRDEKLFF; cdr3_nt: TGTGCCAGCAGTGATATGGACAGGGACGAAAAACTGTTTTTT
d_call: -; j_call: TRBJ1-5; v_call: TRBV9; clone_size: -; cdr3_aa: CASSVDGGGQPQHF; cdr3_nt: TGTGCCAGCAGCGTAGACGGGGGCGGTCAGCCCCAGCATTTT
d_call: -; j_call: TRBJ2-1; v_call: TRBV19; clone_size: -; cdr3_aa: CASSAVAGLKNNEQFF; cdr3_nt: TGTGCCAGTAGTGCCGTGGCGGGGCTTAAAAACAATGAGCAGTTCTTC
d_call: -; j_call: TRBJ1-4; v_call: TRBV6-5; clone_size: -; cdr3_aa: CASSRGQSGEKLFF; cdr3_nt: TGTGCCAGCAGCCGCGGACAGTCGGGTGAAAAACTGTTTTTT
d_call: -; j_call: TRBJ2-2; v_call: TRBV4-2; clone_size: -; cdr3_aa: CASSPRSGGGRTGELFF; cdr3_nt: TGTGCCAGCAGTCCAAGATCGGGCGGAGGGCGAACCGGGGAGCTGTTTTTT
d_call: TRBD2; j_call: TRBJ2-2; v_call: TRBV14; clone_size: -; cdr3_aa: CASSSWAGGTGELFF; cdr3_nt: TGTGCCAGCAGCTCCTGGGCGGGGGGCACCGGGGAGCTGTTTTTT
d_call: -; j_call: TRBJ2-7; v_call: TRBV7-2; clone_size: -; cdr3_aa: CASSLGRYEQYF; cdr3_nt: TGTGCCAGCAGCCTCGGAAGGTACGAGCAGTACTTC
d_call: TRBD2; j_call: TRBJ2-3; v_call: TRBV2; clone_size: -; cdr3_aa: CATSGGYTDTQYF; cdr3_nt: TGTGCCACGAGCGGGGGCTACACAGATACGCAGTATTTT
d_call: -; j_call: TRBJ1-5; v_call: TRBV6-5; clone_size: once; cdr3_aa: CASSVGGGGQPQHF; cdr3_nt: TGTGCCAGCAGTGTGGGGGGTGGGGGTCAGCCCCAGCATTTT
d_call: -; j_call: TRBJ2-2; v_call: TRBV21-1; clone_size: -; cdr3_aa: CASSKAQTANTGELFF; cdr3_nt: TGTGCCAGCAGCAAAGCGCAGACAGCGAACACCGGGGAGCTGTTTTTT
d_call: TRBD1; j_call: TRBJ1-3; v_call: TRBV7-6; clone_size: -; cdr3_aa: CASSRPRQGLSGNTIYF; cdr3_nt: TGTGCCAGCAGCCGACCCCGACAGGGACTATCTGGAAACACCATATATTTT
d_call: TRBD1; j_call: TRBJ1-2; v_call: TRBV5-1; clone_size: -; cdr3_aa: CASSLAGTGGYGYTF; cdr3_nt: TGCGCCAGCAGCTTGGCAGGGACAGGGGGGTATGGCTACACCTTC
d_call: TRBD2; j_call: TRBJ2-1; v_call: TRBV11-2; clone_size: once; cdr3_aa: CASSLIGTNYNEQFF; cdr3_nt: TGTGCCAGTAGTCTTATTGGGACTAACTACAATGAGCAGTTCTTC
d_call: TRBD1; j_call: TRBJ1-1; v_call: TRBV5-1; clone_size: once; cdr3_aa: CASKTGTRGGLTEAFF; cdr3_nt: TGCGCCAGCAAAACGGGGACCAGGGGGGGACTGACTGAAGCTTTCTTT
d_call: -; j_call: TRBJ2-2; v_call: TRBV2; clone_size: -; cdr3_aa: CASSELASNTGELFF; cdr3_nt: TGTGCCAGCAGTGAACTAGCGTCGAACACCGGGGAGCTGTTTTTT
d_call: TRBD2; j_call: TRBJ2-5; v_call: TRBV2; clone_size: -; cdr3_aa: CASSSPGLGDQETQYF; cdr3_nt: TGTGCCAGCAGTTCCCCGGGACTAGGGGATCAAGAGACCCAGTACTTC
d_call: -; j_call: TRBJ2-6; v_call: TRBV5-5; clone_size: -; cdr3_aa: CASSLQVDHVLTF; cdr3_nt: TGTGCCAGCAGCTTACAGGTTGACCACGTCCTGACTTTC
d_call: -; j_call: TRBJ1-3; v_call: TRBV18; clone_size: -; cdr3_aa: CASSPTRGSGNTIYF; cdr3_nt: TGTGCCAGCTCACCGACCAGGGGATCTGGAAACACCATATATTTT
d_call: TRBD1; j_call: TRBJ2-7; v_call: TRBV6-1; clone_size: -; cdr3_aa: CASSATGTGVVEQYF; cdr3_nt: TGTGCCAGCAGTGCGACCGGGACAGGGGTCGTCGAGCAGTACTTC
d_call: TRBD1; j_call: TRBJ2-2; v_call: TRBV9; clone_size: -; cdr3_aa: CASSDGTGNAGELFF; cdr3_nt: TGTGCCAGCAGCGACGGGACAGGGAACGCCGGGGAGCTGTTTTTT
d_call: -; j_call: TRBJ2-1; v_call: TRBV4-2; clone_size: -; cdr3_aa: CASSQGPLVEQFF; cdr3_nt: TGTGCCAGCAGCCAAGGGCCGCTAGTGGAGCAGTTCTTC
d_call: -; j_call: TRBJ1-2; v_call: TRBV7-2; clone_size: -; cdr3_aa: CASSLDIIGYTF; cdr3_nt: TGTGCCAGCAGCTTAGATATTATCGGCTACACCTTC